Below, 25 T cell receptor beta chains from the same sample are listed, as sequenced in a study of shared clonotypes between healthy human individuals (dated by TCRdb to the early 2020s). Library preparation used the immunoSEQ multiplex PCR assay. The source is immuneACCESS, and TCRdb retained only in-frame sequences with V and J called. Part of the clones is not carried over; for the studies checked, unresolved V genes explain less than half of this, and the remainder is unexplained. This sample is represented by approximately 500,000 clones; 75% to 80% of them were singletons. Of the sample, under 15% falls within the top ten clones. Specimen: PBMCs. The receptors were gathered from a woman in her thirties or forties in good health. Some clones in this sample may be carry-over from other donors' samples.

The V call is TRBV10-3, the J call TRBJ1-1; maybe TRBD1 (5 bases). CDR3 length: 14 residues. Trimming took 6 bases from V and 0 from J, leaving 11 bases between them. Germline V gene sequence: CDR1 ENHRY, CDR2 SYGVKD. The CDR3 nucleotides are TGTGCCATCAGGATCAGGGCCTTGAACACTGAAGCTTTCTTT. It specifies CAIRIRALNTEAFF.

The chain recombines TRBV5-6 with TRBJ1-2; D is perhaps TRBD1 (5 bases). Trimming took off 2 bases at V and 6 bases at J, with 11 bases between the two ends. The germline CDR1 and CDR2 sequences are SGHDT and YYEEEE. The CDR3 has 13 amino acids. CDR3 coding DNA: TGTGCCAGCAGCTTCTCCGGGACCAATGGCTACACCTTC. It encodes CASSFSGTNGYTF. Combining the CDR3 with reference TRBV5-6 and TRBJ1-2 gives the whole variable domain DAGVTQSPTHLIKTRGQQVTLRCSPKSGHDTVSWYQQALGQGPQFIFQYYEEEERQRGNFPDRFSGHQFPNYSSELNVNALLLGDSALYLCASSFSGTNGYTFGSGTRLTVV.

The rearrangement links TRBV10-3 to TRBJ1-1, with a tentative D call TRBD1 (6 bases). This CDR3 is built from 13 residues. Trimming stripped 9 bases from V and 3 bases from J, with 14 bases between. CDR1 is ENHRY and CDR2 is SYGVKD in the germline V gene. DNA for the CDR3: TGTGCCATACGGTACAGGGAGGACACTGAAGCTTTCTTT. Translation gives CAIRYREDTEAFF.

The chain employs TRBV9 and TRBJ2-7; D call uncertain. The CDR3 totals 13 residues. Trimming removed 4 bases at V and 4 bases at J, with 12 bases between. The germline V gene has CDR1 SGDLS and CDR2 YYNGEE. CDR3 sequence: CASSSKGIYEQYF. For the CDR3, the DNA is TGTGCCAGCAGCTCCAAGGGTATTTACGAGCAGTACTTC.

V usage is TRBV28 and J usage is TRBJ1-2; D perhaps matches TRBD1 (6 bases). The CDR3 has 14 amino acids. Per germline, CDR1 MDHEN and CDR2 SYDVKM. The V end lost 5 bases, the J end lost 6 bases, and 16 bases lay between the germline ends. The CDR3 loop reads CASSPRRTGNGYTF. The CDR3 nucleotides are TGTGCCAGCAGTCCGAGACGAACAGGGAATGGCTACACCTTC.

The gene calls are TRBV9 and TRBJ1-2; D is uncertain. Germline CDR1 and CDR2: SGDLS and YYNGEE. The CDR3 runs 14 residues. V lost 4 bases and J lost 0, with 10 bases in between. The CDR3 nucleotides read TGTGCCAGCAGCCCCCAGTCGGCTAACTATGGCTACACCTTC. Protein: CASSPQSANYGYTF.

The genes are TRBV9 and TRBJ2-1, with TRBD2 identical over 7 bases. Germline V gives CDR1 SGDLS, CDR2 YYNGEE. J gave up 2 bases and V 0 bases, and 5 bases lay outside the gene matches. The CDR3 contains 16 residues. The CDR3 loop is CASSVGGLAAYNEQFF. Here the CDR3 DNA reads TGTGCCAGCAGCGTAGGGGGTCTAGCGGCCTACAATGAGCAGTTCTTC.

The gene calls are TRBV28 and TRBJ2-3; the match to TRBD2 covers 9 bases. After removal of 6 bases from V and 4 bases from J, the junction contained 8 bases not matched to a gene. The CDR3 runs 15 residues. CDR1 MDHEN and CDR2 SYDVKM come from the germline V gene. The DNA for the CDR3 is TGTGCCAGCAGGCGCCTAGCGGGACGGGCAGATACGCAGTATTTT. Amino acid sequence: CASRRLAGRADTQYF.

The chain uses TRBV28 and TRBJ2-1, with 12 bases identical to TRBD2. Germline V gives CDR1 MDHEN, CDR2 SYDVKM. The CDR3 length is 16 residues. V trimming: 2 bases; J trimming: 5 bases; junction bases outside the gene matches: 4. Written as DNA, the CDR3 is TGTGCCAGCAGTTTAACTAGCGGGAGGAGTCACAATGAGCAGTTCTTC. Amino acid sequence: CASSLTSGRSHNEQFF.

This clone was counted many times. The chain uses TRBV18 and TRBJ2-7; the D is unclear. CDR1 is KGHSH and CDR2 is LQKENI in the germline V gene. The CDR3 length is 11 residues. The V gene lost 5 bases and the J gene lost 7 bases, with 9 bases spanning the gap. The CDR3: CASSSAKEQYF. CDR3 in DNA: TGTGCCAGCTCATCTGCTAAGGAGCAGTACTTC.

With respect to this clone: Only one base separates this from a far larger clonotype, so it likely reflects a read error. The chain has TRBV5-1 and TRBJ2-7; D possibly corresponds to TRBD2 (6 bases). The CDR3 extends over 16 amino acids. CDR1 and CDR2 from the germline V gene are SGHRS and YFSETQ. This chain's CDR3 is CAGSLVAGSTMGEQYF. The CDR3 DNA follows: TGCGCCGGCAGCTTGGTGGCGGGATCTACTATGGGGGAGCAGTACTTC.

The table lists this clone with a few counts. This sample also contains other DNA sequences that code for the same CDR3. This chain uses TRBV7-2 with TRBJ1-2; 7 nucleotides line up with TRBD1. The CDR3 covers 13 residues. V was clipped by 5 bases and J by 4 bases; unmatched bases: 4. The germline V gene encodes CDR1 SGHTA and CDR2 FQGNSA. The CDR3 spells CASSPDRRYGYTF. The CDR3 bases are TGTGCCAGCAGCCCGGACAGGCGCTATGGCTACACCTTC.

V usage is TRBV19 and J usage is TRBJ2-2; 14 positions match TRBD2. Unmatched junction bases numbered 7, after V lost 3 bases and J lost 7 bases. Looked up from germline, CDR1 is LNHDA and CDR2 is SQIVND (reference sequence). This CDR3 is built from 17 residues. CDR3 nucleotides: TGTGCCAGTAGTATCGGGACTAGCGGGAGCTCGGTCGGGGAGCTGTTTTTT. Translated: CASSIGTSGSSVGELFF.

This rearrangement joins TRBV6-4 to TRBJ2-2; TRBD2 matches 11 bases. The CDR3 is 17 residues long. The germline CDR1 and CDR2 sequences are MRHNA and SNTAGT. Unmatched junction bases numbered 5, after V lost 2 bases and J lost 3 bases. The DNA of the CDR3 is TGTGCCAGCAGTGACACCGGGACTAGCGGTGACACCGGGGAGCTGTTTTTT. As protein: CASSDTGTSGDTGELFF.

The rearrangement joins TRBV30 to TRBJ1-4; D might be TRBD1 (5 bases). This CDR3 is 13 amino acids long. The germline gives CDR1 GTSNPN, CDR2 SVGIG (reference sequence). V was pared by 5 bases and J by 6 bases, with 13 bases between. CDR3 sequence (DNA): TGTGCCTGGTCAACGAGGGGCCATGAAAAACTGTTTTTT. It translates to CAWSTRGHEKLFF. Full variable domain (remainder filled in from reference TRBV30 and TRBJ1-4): SQTIHQWPATLVQPVGSPLSLECTVEGTSNPNLYWYRQAAGRGLQLLFYSVGIGQISSEVPQNLSASRPQDRQFILSSKKLLLSDSGFYLCAWSTRGHEKLFFGSGTQLSVL.

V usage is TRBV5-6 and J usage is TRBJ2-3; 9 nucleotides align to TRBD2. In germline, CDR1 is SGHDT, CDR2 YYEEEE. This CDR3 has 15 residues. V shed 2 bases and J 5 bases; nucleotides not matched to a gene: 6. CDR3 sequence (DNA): TGTGCCAGCAGCTTATTAGCGGGAGCGGGAGATACGCAGTATTTT. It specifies CASSLLAGAGDTQYF.

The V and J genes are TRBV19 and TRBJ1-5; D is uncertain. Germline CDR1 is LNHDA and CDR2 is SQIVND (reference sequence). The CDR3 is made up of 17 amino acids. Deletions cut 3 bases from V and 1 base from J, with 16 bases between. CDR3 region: CASSIPDGRPSNQPQHF. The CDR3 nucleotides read TGTGCCAGTAGTATCCCCGACGGGCGACCCAGCAATCAGCCCCAGCATTTT.

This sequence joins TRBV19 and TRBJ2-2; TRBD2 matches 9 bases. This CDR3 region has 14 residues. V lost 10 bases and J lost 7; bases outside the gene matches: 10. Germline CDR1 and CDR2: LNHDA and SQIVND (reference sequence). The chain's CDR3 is CATRPGLAVGELFF. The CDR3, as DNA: TGTGCCACCAGGCCGGGACTAGCAGTCGGGGAGCTGTTTTTT.

The DNA for the CDR3 is TGTGCCAGCAGCACCGGGACAGGGCTCGGGCAGCCCCAGCATTTT. This gives the protein CASSTGTGLGQPQHF. The V call is TRBV9, the J call TRBJ1-5; 9 bases are shared with TRBD1. The V gene end was trimmed by 4 bases and the J gene end by 7 bases; junction bases not matched to a gene: 9. The CDR3 loop spans 15 amino acids. CDR1 is SGDLS, CDR2 YYNGEE, per germline. Combining the CDR3 with reference TRBV9 and TRBJ1-5 gives the whole variable domain DSGVTQTPKHLITATGQRVTLRCSPRSGDLSVYWYQQSLDQGLQFLIQYYNGEERAKGNILERFSAQQFPDLHSELNLSSLELGDSALYFCASSTGTGLGQPQHFGDGTRLSIL.

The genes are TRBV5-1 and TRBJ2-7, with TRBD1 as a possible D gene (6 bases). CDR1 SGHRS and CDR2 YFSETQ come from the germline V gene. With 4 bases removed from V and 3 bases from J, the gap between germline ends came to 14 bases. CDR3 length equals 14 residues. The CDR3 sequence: CASSPRQALYEQYF. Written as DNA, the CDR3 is TGCGCCAGCAGCCCCCGACAGGCACTCTACGAGCAGTACTTC.

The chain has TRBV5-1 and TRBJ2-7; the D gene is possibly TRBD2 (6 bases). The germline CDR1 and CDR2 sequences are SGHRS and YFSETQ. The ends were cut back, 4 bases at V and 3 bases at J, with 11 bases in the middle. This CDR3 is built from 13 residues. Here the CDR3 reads CASSQEGLYEQYF. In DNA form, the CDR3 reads TGCGCCAGCAGCCAGGAGGGGCTCTACGAGCAGTACTTC.

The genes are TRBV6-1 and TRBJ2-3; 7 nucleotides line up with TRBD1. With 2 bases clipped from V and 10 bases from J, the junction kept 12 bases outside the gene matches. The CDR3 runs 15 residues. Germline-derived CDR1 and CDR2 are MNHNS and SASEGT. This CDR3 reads CASSERGTVSIAQYF. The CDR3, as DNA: TGTGCCAGCAGTGAAAGGGGGACAGTCAGTATTGCGCAGTATTTT.

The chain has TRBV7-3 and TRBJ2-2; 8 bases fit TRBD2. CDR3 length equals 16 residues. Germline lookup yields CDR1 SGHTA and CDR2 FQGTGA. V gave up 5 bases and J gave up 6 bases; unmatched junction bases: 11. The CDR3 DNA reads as TGTGCCAGCAGCCCCCTCGCGGGAGGTCTTTCCGGGGAGCTGTTTTTT. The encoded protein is CASSPLAGGLSGELFF.

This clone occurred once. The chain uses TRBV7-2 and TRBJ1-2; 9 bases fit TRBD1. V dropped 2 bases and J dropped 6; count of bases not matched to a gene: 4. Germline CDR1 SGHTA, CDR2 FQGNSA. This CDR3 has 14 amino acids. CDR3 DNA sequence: TGTGCCAGCAGCTTAACCGGGACAGGGAATGGCTACACCTTC. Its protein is CASSLTGTGNGYTF.

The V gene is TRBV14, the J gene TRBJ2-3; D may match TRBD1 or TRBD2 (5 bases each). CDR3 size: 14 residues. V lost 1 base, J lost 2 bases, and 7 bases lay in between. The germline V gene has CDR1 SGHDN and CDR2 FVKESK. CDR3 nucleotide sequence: TGTGCCAGCAGCCAAGGGGGGTCCACAGATACGCAGTATTTT. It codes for CASSQGGSTDTQYF.